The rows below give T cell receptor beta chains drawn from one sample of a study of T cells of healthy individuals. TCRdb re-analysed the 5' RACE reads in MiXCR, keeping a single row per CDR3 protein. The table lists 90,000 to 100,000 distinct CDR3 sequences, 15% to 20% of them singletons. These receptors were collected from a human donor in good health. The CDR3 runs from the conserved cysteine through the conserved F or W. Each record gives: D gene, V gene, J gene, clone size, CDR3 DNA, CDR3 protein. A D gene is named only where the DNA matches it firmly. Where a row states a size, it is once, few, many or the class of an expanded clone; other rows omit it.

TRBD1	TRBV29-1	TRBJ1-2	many	TGCAGCGTTGAAGGAAGGACCGGGACAGAAAGCTATGGCTACACCTTC	CSVEGRTGTESYGYTF
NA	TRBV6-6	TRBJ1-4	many	TGTGCCAGCAGAGGGTGGGAACTGTTTTTT	CASRGWELFF
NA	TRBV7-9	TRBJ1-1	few	TGTGCCAGCAGCTTAGCGGGGGGCAGTAGTGAAGCTTTCTTT	CASSLAGGSSEAFF
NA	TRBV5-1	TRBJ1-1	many	TGCGCCAGCAACGTCGGAGTTAACACTGAAGCTTTCTTT	CASNVGVNTEAFF
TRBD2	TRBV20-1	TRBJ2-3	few	TGCAGTGGAGTTATGCGGGAGGGTACAGATACGCAGTATTTT	CSGVMREGTDTQYF
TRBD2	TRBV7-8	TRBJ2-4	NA	TGTGCCAGCAGCTTTCGGAGACTTATGACTAGCGACAAAAACATTCAGTACTTC	CASSFRRLMTSDKNIQYF
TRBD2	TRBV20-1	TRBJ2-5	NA	TGCAGTGCCTTCAGACTAGCGGGGGGGCAAGAGACCCAGTACTTC	CSAFRLAGGQETQYF
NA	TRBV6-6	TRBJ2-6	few	TGTGCCAGCAGGAGGGATGGCTCTGGGGCCAACGTCCTGACTTTT	CASRRDGSGANVLTF
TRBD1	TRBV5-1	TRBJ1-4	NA	TGCGCCAGCAGCGCGGAAGGGACAGGGAGGGAAAAACTGTTTTTT	CASSAEGTGREKLFF
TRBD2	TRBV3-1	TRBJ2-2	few	TGTGCCAGCAGCCAAGGACTAGCTGGCACCGGGGAGCTGTTTTTT	CASSQGLAGTGELFF
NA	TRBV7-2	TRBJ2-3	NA	TGTGCCAGCAGCTTCGTCCGGAACACAGATACGCAGTATTTT	CASSFVRNTDTQYF
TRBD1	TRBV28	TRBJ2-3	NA	TGTGCCAGCAGTTTAAACAGGGGGTACACAGATACGCAGTATTTT	CASSLNRGYTDTQYF
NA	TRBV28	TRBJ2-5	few	TGTGCCAGCAGTTTCGGACCGACCCTCAACCCAGAGACCCAGTACTTC	CASSFGPTLNPETQYF
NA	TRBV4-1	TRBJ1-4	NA	TGCGCCAGCAGCACCGGAGTCAGGACAGCTTATAATGAAAAACTGTTTTTT	CASSTGVRTAYNEKLFF
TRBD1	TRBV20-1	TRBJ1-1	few	TGCAGTCCGTACATGACAGGGGGTACTGAAGCTTTCTTT	CSPYMTGGTEAFF
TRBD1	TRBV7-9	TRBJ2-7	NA	TGTGCCAGTCCCCCCGGGACAGGGAGAACCGAGCAGTACTTC	CASPPGTGRTEQYF
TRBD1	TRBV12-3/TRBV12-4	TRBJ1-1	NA	TGTGCCAGCAGTTCGGGACAGGGAAACACTGAAGCTTTCTTT	CASSSGQGNTEAFF
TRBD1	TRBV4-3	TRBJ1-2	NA	TGCGCCAGCAGCCAAGACGACAGGGGCCTTTATGGCTACACCTTC	CASSQDDRGLYGYTF
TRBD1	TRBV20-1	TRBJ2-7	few	TGCAGTGCTTCGGACAGGGACGAGCAGTACTTC	CSASDRDEQYF
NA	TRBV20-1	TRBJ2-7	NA	TGCAGTGCTAGAGTTTTCAGTTCCTACGAGCAGTACTTC	CSARVFSSYEQYF
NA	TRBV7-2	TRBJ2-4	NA	TGTGCCAGCAGCCCCATGGGGCCGTGGGAAAACATTCAGTACTTC	CASSPMGPWENIQYF
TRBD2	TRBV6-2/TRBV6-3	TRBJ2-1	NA	TGTGCCAGCAGGGCAATAGCGGGAGGCTACAATGAGCAGTTCTTC	CASRAIAGGYNEQFF
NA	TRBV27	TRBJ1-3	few	TGTGCCAGCAGTCCGACAGCGCCTGGAAACACCATATATTTT	CASSPTAPGNTIYF
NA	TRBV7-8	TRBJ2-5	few	TGTGCCAGCAGCCCGGGAACCGGGAAGGGGGGAGAGACCCAGTACTTC	CASSPGTGKGGETQYF
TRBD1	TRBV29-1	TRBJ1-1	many	TGCAGCGTTATGGGCGGGACAGGTGAACGGTTGAACACTGAAGCTTTCTTT	CSVMGGTGERLNTEAFF
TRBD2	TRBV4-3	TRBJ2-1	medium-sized	TGCGCCAGCAGCCAAGAGCGGGGGGGCTACAATGAGCAGTTCTTC	CASSQERGGYNEQFF
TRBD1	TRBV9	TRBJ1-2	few	TGTGCCAGCAGCGTAGACCCCGACAGGGCATATGGCTACACCTTC	CASSVDPDRAYGYTF
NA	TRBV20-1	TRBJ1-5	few	TGCAGTGCTAGTCTCCCCCAGGGCGAGAATCAGCCCCAGCATTTT	CSASLPQGENQPQHF
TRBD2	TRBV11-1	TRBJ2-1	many	TGTGCCAGCAGCTGGGATAGCGGGTCCAGCTCCTACAATGAGCAGTTCTTC	CASSWDSGSSSYNEQFF
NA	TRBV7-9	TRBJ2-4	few	TGTGCCAGCAGTTGGAACGAGAACATTCAGTACTTC	CASSWNENIQYF
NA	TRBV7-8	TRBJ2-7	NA	TGTGCCAGCAGCTTAGGATTTGGGAGCGAGCAGTACTTC	CASSLGFGSEQYF
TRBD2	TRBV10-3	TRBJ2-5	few	TGTGCCATCGGGAGTAGCGGGGGCCAAGAGACCCAGTACTTC	CAIGSSGGQETQYF
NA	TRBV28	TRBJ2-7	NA	TGTGCCAGCAGTACCCTGGCACCGTCCTACGAGCAGTACTTC	CASSTLAPSYEQYF
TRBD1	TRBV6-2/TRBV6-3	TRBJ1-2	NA	TGTGCCAGCAGTGAGTTTCTCCACCGGACAGGGACCAACTATGGCTACACCTTC	CASSEFLHRTGTNYGYTF
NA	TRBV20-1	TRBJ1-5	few	TGCAGTGCTAGAGTAGGCTCTAGCAATCAGCCCCAGCATTTT	CSARVGSSNQPQHF
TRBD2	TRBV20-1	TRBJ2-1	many	TGCAGTGCTAAAAGCGGGGGGTTTTACGATGAGCAGTTCTTC	CSAKSGGFYDEQFF
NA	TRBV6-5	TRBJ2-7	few	TGTGCCAGCGGAGGCAGTCCCTCCCACGAGCAGTACTTC	CASGGSPSHEQYF
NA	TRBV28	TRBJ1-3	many	TGTGCCAGCAGTTTGGACGCCTCTGGAAACACCATATATTTT	CASSLDASGNTIYF
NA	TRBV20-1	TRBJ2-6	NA	TGCAGTGCTAAGGCGACAGTATCCCCTGGGGCCAACGTCCTGACTTTC	CSAKATVSPGANVLTF
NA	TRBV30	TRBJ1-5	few	TGTGCCTGGAGGAGATCTCGGACAGATGCGGAACAGCCCCAGCATTTT	CAWRRSRTDAEQPQHF
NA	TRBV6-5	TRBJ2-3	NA	TGTGCCAGCGGGAGGGGGTGGGGACAGCAAAGACTCACAGATACGCAGTATTTT	CASGRGWGQQRLTDTQYF